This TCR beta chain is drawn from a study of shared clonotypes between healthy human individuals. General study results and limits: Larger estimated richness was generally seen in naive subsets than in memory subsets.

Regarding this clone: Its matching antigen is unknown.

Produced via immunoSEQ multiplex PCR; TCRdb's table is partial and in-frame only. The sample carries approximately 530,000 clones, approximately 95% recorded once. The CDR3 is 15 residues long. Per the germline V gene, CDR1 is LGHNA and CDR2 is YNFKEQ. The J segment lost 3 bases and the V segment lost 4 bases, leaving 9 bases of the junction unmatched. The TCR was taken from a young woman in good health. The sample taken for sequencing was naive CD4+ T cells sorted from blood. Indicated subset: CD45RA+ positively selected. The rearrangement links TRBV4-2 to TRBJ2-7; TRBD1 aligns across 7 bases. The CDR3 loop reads CASSLRQGTDYEQYF. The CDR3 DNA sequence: TGTGCCAGCAGCCTCAGACAGGGAACGGACTACGAGCAGTACTTC.